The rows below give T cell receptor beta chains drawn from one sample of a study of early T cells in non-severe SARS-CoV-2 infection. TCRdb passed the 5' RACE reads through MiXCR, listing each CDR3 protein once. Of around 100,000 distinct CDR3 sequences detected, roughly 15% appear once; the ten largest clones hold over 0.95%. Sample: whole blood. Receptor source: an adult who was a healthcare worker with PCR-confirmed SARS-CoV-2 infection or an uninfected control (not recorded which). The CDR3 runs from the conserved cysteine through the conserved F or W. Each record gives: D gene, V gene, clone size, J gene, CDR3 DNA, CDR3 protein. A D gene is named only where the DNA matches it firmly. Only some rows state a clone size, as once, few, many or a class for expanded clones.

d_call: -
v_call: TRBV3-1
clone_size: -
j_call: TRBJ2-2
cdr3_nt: TGTGCCAGCAGCCAAGACCGGGGAAGAGGGGGTAACACCGGGGAGCTGTTTTTT
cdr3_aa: CASSQDRGRGGNTGELFF

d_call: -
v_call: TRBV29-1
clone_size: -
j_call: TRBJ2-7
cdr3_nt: TGCAGCGTTGGTCCGGGGCCGAGCTCCTACGAGCAGTACTTC
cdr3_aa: CSVGPGPSSYEQYF

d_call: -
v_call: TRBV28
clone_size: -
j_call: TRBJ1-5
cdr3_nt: TGTGCCAGCAGGACAGCCAAAAATCAGCCCCAGCATTTT
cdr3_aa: CASRTAKNQPQHF

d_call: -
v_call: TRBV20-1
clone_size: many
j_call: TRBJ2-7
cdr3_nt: TGCAGTGCTAGTGGGGGAGCAGACCTAGCCTCCACCCCCTACGAGCAGTACTTC
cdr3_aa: CSASGGADLASTPYEQYF

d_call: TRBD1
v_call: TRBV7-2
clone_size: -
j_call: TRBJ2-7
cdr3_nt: TGTGCCAGCACCCGGACAGGGTTCTACGAGCAGTACTTC
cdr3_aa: CASTRTGFYEQYF

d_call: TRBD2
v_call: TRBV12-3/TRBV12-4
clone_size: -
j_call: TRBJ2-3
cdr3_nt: TGTGCCAGCAGTTCCCTAGTCGGGGGGGACACAGATACGCAGTATTTT
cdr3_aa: CASSSLVGGDTDTQYF

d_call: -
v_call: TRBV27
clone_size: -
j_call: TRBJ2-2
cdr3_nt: TGTGCCAGCAGTACCAGCAGGGGGAGGACCGGGGAGCTGTTTTTT
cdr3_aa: CASSTSRGRTGELFF

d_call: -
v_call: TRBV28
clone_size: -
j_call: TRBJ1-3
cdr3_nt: TGTGCCAGCCGTTCCGGGACGGCTGGAAACACCATATATTTT
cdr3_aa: CASRSGTAGNTIYF

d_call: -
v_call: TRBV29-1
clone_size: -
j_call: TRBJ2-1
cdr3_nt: TGCAGCGTTGGAGATGAGCAGTTCTTC
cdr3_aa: CSVGDEQFF

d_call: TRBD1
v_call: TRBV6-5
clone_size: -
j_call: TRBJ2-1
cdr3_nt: TGTGCCAGCAGTCCCGGGACAGATTACAATGAGCAGTTCTTC
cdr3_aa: CASSPGTDYNEQFF

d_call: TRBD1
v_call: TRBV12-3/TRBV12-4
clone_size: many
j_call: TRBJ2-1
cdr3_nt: TGTGCCAGCAACTCACTCCGGGACAGACTGTCCAATGAGCAGTTCTTC
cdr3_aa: CASNSLRDRLSNEQFF

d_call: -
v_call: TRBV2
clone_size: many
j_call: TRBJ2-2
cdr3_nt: TGTGCCAGCAGTCCACAGAACACCGGGGAGCTGTTTTTT
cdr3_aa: CASSPQNTGELFF

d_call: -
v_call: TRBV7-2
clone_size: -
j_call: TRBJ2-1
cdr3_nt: TGTGCCAGCAGCTTCCCTCTAGCCAGAAGGGATGAGCAGTTCTTC
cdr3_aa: CASSFPLARRDEQFF

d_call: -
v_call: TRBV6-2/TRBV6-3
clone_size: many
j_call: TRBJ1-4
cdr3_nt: TGTGCCAGCAGTTACGGAAATGAAAAACTGTTTTTT
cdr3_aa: CASSYGNEKLFF

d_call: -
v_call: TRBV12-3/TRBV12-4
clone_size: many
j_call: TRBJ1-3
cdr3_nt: TGTGCCAGCAGTCTCGGGGCTAACTCTGGAAACACCATATATTTT
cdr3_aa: CASSLGANSGNTIYF

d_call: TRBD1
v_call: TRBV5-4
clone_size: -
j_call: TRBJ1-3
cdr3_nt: TGTGCCAGCAGCTTGGGGACAGGATCCTCTGGAAACACCATATATTTT
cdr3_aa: CASSLGTGSSGNTIYF

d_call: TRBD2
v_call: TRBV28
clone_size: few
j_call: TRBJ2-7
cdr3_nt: TGTGCCAGCAGTAGAGCGGGAGCCTACGAGCAGTACTTC
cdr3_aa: CASSRAGAYEQYF

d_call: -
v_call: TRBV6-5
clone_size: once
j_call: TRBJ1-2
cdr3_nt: TGTGCCAGCAGTTACTCGGTGTTTAACTATGGCTACACCTTC
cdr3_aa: CASSYSVFNYGYTF

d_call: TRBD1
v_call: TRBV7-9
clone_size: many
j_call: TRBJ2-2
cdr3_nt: TGTGCCAGCAGCCGCGCAGGGGGCACCGGGGAGCTGTTTTTT
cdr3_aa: CASSRAGGTGELFF

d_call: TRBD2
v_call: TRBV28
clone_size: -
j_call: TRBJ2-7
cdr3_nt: TGTGCCAGCAGCCCCGGGTGGACTAGCGGGTACTCCTACGAGCAGTACTTC
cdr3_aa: CASSPGWTSGYSYEQYF

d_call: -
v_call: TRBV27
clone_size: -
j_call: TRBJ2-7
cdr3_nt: TGTGCCAGCAGTTCCCTTGGGTTCGGGGGGACATCCTACGAGCAGTACTTC
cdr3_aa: CASSSLGFGGTSYEQYF

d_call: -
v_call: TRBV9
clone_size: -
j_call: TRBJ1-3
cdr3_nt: TGTGCCAGCAGCCCGGAGGGGTGGAGCTCTGGAAACACCATATATTTT
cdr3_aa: CASSPEGWSSGNTIYF

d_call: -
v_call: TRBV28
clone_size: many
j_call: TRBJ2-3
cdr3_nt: TGTGCCAGCGGGACACCTAGCACAGATACGCAGTATTTT
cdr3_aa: CASGTPSTDTQYF

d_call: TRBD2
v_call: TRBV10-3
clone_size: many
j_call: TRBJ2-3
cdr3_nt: TGTGCCATCAGTGGGGGCTCTAGCGGGGGAGGAGATACGCAGTATTTT
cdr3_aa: CAISGGSSGGGDTQYF

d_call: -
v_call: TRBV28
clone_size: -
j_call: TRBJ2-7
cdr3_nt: TGTGCCAGCAGTTCGTCGGCCTACGAGCAGTACTTC
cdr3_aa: CASSSSAYEQYF

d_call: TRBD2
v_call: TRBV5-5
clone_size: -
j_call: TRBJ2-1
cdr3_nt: TGTGCCAGCAGCTTAGGGACGGCTAGCGGGCCGTACAATGAGCAGTTCTTC
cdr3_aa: CASSLGTASGPYNEQFF

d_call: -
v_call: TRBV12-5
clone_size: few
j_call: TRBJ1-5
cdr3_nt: TGTGCTAGTGGTCCTTTAGGGGGTGGTCAGCCCCAGCATTTT
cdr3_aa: CASGPLGGGQPQHF

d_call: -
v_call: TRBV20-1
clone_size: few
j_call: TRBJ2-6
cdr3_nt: TGCAGTGCTACAAGATACAGGGGCGGGGATGGGGCCAACGTCCTGACTTTC
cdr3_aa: CSATRYRGGDGANVLTF

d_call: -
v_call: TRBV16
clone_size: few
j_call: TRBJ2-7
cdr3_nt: TGTGCCAGCAGCCAATGGAGGGACGGCGGAATCGAGCAGTACTTC
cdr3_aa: CASSQWRDGGIEQYF

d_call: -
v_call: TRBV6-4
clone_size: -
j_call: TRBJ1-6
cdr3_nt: TGTGCCAGCAGTGACCACCTCAATTCACCCCTCCACTTT
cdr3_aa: CASSDHLNSPLHF

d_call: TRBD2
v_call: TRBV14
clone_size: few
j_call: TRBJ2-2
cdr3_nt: TGTGCCAGCAGCCAAGATCTCCTAGCGGGCCTAAACACCGGGGAGCTGTTTTTT
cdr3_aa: CASSQDLLAGLNTGELFF

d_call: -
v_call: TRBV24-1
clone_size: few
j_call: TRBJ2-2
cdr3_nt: TGTGCCACCAGTGCCACGATGAACACCGGGGAGCTGTTTTTT
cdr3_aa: CATSATMNTGELFF

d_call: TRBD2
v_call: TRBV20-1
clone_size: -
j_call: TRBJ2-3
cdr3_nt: TGCAGTGCTAGAGAACAGCGGGGGCCGGGGGATACGCAGTATTTT
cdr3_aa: CSAREQRGPGDTQYF

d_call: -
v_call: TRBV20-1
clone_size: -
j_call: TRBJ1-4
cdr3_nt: TGCAGTGCTCCACAGGGCGGGGAAAAACTGTTTTTT
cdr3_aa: CSAPQGGEKLFF

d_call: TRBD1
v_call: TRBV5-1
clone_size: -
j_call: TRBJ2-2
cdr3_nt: TGCGCCAGCAGCGCCAGACAGGGGAGCACCGGGGAGCTGTTTTTT
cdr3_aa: CASSARQGSTGELFF

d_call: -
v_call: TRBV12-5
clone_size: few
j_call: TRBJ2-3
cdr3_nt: TGTGCTAGTGGCCCCGGTCGGTGGCAGTATTTT
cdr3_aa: CASGPGRWQYF

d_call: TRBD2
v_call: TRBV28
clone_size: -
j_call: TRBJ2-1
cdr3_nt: TGTGCCAGCAGTTCAGAACCGCCCAGGGAGCGGGGGCAGTTCTTC
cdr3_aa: CASSSEPPRERGQFF

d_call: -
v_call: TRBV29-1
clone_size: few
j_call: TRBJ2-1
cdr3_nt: TGCAGCGTTGGCCTACTAGTCACCCCTAATGAGCAGTTCTTC
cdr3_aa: CSVGLLVTPNEQFF

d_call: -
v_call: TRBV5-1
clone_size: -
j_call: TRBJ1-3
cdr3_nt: TGCGCCAGCAGCTTGGGGGGAGTTAACTCTGGAAACACCATATATTTT
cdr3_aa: CASSLGGVNSGNTIYF

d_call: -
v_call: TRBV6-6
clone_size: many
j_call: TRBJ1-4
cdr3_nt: TGTGCCAGCGATGGTGGGACTAATGAAAAACTGTTTTTT
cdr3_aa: CASDGGTNEKLFF

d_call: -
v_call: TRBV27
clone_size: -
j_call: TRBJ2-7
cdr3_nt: TGTGCCAGCAGTGCCACAGCAGGGGGGTACGAGCAGTACTTC
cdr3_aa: CASSATAGGYEQYF

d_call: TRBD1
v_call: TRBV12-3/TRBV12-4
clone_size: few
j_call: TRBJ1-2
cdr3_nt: TGTGCCAGCAGTTTAGGGAGGCAGGGGGCATATGGCTACACCTTC
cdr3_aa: CASSLGRQGAYGYTF

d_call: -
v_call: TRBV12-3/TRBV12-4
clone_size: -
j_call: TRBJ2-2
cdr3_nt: TGTGCCAGCAGCCAACCTAGGGGACGGGGGCCCGGGGAGCTGTTTTTT
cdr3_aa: CASSQPRGRGPGELFF

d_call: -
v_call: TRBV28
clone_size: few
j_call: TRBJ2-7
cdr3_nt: TGTGCCAGCGATAATCAGGAGTCCTACGAGCAGTACTTC
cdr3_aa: CASDNQESYEQYF

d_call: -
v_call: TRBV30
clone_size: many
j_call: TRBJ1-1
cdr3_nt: TGTGCCTGGAACAACTATTGGGGAGTGGACACTGAAGCTTTCTTT
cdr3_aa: CAWNNYWGVDTEAFF

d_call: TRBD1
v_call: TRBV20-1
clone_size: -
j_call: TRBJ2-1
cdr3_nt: TGCAGTGCTGGAGACAGGGGGAAAAGTAATGAGCAGTTCTTC
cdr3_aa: CSAGDRGKSNEQFF

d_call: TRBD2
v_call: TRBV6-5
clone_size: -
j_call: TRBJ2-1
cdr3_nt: TGTGCCAGCAGTTTTAGCGGGGGGGGATACAATGAGCAGTTCTTC
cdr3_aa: CASSFSGGGYNEQFF

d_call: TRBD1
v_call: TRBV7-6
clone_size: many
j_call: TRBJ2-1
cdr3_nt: TGTGCCAGCAGCTTTTGGGAAGGGGGCAGGGATGAGCAGTTCTTC
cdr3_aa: CASSFWEGGRDEQFF

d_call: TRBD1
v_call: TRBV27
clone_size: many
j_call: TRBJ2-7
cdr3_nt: TGTGCCAGCAGTCCCGGGACAGGGATTTACGAGCAGTACTTC
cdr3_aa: CASSPGTGIYEQYF